The entry below gives a single T cell receptor beta chain sequence along with its context. Germline-derived CDR1 and CDR2 are SEHNR and FQNEAQ (reference sequence). V lost 4 bases to trimming and J lost 7 bases, with 17 bases between them. CDR3 length: 14 amino acids. This sample was taken from a study of blood T cell repertoires in COVID-19. Sequencing used immunoSEQ multiplex PCR; TCRdb keeps in-frame clones, though not all of them. The profile shows 25,000 to 35,000 clones, 85% of them singletons. Sequenced input: peripheral blood. This sequence joins TRBV7-9 and TRBJ2-7; tentative D call: TRBD1 (6 bases). The TCR originated in a human donor in a cohort sampled during active COVID-19. The CDR3 bases are TGTGCCAGCAGCTCCGGGAAGGGGGACCTGGAGCAGTACTTC. Residues: CASSSGKGDLEQYF.